The T cell receptor (beta chain) under discussion was sequenced for a study of blood T cell repertoires in COVID-19. Turning to the study itself: Collection of acute and convalescent COVID-19 samples took place in the United States, Italy and Spain. T cells, B-cell-depleted T cells, or PBMCs provided the cDNA or gDNA that served as material.

TCRdb keeps only in-frame clones here, not all; method: immunoSEQ multiplex PCR. This table has approximately 200,000 clones, approximately 81% appearing once. The junction had 7 bases not matched to a gene; V was cut back by 10 bases and J by 4 bases. Germline lookup yields CDR1 SNHLY and CDR2 FYNNEI. CDR3 length: 14 amino acids. This sequence joins TRBV2 and TRBJ2-1, with TRBD2 matching over 10 bases. The clonotype was recovered from a man aged 35 to 55 with acute or convalescent COVID-19. Specimen: peripheral blood. Here the CDR3 reads CAIQRGGTYNEQFF. DNA of the CDR3: TGTGCCATCCAGCGGGGGGGCACGTACAATGAGCAGTTCTTC.